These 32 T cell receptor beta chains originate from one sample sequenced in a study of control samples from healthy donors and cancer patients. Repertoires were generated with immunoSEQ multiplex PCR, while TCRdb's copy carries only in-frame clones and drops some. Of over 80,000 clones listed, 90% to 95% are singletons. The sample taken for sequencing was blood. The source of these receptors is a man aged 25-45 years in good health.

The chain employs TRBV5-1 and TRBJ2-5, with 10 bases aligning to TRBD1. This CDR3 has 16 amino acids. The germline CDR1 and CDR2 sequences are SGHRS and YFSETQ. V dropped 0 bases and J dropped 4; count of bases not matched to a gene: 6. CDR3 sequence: CASSLEPDRGPETQYF. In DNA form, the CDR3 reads TGCGCCAGCAGCTTGGAGCCCGACAGGGGGCCAGAGACCCAGTACTTC. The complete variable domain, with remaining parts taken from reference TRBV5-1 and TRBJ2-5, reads KAGVTQTPRYLIKTRGQQVTLSCSPISGHRSVSWYQQTPGQGLQFLFEYFSETQRNKGNFPGRFSGRQFSNSRSEMNVSTLELGDSALYLCASSLEPDRGPETQYFGPGTRLLVL.

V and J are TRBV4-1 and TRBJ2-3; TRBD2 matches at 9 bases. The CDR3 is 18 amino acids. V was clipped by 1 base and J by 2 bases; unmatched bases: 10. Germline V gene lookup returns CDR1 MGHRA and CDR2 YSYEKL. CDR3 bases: TGCGCCAGCAGCCAAGCCCGAGCGGGGGGCCAAAACACAGATACGCAGTATTTT. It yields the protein CASSQARAGGQNTDTQYF.

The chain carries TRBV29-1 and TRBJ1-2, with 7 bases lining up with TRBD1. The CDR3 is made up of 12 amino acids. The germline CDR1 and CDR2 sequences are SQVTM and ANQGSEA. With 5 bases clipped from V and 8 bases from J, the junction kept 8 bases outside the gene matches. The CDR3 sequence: CSVRQGGYGYTF. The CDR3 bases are TGCAGCGTTCGACAGGGCGGCTACGGCTACACCTTC.

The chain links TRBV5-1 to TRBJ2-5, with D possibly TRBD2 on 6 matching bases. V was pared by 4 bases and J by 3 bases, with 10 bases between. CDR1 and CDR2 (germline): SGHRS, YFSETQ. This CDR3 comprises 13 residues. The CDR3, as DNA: TGCGCCAGCAGCGAGGGGACTGAAGAGACCCAGTACTTC. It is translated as CASSEGTEETQYF. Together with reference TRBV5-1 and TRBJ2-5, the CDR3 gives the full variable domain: KAGVTQTPRYLIKTRGQQVTLSCSPISGHRSVSWYQQTPGQGLQFLFEYFSETQRNKGNFPGRFSGRQFSNSRSEMNVSTLELGDSALYLCASSEGTEETQYFGPGTRLLVL.

The CDR3 is CASSWPPGGGTADTQYF. CDR3 nucleotide sequence: TGCGCCAGCAGCTGGCCTCCGGGCGGGGGAACTGCAGATACGCAGTATTTT. The chain uses TRBV5-1 and TRBJ2-3, with 7 bases matching TRBD2. Per the germline V gene, CDR1 is SGHRS and CDR2 is YFSETQ. Trimming took 3 bases from V and 4 from J; bases not matched to a gene: 14. The CDR3 loop spans 17 amino acids.

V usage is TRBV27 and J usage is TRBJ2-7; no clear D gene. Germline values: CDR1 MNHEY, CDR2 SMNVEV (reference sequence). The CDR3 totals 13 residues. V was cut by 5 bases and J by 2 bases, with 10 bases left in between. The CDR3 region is CASSPRPTYEQYF. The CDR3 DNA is TGTGCCAGCAGTCCACGACCTACCTACGAGCAGTACTTC.

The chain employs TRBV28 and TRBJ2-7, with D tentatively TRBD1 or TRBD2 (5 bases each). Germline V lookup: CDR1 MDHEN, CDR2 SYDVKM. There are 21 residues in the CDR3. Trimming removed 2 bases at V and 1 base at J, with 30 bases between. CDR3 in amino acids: CASSLDLWDPGGQGGSYEQYF. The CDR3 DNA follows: TGTGCCAGCAGTTTAGATCTTTGGGACCCTGGGGGTCAGGGTGGATCCTACGAGCAGTACTTC.

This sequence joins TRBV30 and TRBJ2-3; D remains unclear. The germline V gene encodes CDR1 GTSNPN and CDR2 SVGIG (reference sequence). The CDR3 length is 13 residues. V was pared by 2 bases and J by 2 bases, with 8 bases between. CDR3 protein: CAWSPLPTDTQYF. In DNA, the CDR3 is TGTGCCTGGAGTCCCCTTCCCACAGATACGCAGTATTTT.

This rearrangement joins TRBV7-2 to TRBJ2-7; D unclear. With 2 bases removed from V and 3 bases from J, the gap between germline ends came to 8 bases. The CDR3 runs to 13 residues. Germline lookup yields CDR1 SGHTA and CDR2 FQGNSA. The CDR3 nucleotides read TGTGCCAGCAGCTTACCTCCCAACTACGAGCAGTACTTC. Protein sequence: CASSLPPNYEQYF.

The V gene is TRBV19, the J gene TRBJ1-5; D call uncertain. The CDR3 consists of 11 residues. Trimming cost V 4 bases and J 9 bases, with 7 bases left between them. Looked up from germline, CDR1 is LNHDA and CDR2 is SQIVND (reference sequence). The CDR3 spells CASSTGGPQHF. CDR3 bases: TGTGCCAGTAGTACCGGAGGGCCCCAGCATTTT.

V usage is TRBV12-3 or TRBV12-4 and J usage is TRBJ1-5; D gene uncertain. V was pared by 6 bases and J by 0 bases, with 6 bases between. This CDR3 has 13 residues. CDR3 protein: CASSKHSNQPQHF. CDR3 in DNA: TGTGCCAGCAGCAAACATAGCAATCAGCCCCAGCATTTT.

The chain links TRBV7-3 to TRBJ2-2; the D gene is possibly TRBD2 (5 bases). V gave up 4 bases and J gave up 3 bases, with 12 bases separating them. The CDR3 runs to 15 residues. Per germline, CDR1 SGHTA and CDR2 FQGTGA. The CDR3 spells CASSSSTGDTGELFF. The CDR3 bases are TGTGCCAGCAGCTCGTCGACCGGGGACACCGGGGAGCTGTTTTTT.

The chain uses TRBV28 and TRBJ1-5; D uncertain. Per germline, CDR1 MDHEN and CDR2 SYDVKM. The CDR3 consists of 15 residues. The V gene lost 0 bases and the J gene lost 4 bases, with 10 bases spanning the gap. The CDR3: CASSLWAGTNQPQHF. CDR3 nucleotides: TGTGCCAGCAGTTTATGGGCAGGAACGAATCAGCCCCAGCATTTT.

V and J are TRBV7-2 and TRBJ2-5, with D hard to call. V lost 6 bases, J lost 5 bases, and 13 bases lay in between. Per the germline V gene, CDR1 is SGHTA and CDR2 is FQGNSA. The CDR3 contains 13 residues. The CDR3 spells CASRRPVGETQYF. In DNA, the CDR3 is TGTGCCAGCAGGAGACCTGTGGGGGAGACCCAGTACTTC.

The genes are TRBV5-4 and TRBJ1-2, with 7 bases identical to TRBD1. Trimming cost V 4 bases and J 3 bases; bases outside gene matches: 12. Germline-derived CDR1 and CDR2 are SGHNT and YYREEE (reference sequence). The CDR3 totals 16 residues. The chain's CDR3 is CASSDGGQAGHYGYTF. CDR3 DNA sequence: TGTGCCAGCAGCGACGGCGGACAGGCTGGGCACTATGGCTACACCTTC.

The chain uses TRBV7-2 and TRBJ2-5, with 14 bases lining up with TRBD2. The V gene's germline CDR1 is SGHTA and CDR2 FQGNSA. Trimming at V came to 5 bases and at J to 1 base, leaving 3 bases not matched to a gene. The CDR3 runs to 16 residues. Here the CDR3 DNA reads TGTGCCAGCAGCGCAGGACTAGCGGGGGGCCAAGAGACCCAGTACTTC. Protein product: CASSAGLAGGQETQYF.

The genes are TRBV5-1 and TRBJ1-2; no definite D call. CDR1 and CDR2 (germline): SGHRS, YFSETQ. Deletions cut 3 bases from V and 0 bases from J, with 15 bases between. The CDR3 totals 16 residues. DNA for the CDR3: TGCGCCAGCAGCTCACATCGAGGGCAGACTAACTATGGCTACACCTTC. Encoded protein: CASSSHRGQTNYGYTF. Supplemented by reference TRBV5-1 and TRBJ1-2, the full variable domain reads KAGVTQTPRYLIKTRGQQVTLSCSPISGHRSVSWYQQTPGQGLQFLFEYFSETQRNKGNFPGRFSGRQFSNSRSEMNVSTLELGDSALYLCASSSHRGQTNYGYTFGSGTRLTVV.

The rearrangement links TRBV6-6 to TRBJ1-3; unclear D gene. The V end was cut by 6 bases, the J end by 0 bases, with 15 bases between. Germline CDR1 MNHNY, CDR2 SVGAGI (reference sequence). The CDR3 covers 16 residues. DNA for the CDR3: TGTGCCAGCAGACTAGAACAATCGGCCTCTGGAAACACCATATATTTT. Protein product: CASRLEQSASGNTIYF.

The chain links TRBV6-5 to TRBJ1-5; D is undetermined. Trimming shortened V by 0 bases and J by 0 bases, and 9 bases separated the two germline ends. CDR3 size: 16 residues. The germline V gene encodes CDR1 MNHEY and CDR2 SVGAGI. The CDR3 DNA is TGTGCCAGCAGTTACTCCTCCGTCCTTAGCAATCAGCCCCAGCATTTT. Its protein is CASSYSSVLSNQPQHF.

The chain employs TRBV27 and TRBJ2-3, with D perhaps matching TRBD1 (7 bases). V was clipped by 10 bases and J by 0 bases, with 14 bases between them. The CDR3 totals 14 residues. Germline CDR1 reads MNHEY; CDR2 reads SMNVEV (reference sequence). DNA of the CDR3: TGTGCCACCACGGAGGGGGCTAGCACAGATACGCAGTATTTT. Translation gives CATTEGASTDTQYF.

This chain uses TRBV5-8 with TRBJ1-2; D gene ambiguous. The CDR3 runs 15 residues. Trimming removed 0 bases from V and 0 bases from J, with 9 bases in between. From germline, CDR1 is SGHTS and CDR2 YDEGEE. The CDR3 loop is CASSLASGPNYGYTF. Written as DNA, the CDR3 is TGTGCCAGCAGCTTGGCTTCAGGACCTAACTATGGCTACACCTTC.

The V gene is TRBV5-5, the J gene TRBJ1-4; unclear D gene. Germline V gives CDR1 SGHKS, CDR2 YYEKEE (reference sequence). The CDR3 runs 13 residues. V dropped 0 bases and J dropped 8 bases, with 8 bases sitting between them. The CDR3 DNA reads TGTGCCAGCAGCTTGGTGACAAGCGAAAAACTGTTTTTT. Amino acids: CASSLVTSEKLFF.

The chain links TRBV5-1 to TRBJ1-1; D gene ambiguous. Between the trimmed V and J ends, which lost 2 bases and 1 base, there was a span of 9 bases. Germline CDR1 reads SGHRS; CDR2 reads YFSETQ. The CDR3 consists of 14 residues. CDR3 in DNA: TGCGCCAGCAGCTTAGTTCCGGGGAACACTGAAGCTTTCTTT. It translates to CASSLVPGNTEAFF.

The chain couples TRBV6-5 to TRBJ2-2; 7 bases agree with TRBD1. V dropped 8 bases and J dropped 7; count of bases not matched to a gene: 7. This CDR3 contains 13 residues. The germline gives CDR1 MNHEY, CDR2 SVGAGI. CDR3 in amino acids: CASVRGSGGELFF. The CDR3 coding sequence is TGTGCCAGCGTCAGGGGGTCGGGCGGGGAGCTGTTTTTT.

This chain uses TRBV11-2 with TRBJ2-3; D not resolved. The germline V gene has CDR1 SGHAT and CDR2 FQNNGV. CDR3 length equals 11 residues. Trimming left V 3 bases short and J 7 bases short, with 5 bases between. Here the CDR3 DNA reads TGTGCCAGCAGCTTTGGGAATACGCAGTATTTT. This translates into CASSFGNTQYF.

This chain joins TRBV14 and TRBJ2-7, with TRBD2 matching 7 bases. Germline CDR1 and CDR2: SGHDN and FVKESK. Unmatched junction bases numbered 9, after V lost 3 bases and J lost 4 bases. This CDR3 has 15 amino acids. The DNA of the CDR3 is TGTGCCAGCAGCCACCCCGGCGGGAGTTATTACGAGCAGTACTTC. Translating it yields CASSHPGGSYYEQYF.

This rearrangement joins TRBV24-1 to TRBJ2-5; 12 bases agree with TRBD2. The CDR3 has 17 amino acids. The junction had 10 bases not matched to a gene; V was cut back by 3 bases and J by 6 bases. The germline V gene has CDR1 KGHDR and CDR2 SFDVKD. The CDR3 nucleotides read TGTGCCACCAGTGATAGACTAGCGGGGGCCCTTCATAAGACCCAGTACTTC. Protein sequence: CATSDRLAGALHKTQYF.

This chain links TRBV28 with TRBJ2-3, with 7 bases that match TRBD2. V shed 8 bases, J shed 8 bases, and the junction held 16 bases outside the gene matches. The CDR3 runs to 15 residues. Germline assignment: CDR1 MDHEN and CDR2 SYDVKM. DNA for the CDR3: TGTGCCAGCGCGCAACTGGCGGGAGCGGCGAGTACGCAGTATTTT. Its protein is CASAQLAGAASTQYF.

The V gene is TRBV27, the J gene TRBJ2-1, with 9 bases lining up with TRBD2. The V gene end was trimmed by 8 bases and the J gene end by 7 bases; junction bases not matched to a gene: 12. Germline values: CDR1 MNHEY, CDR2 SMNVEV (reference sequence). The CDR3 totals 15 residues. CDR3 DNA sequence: TGTGCCAGCGACTCTAGCGGGAAGATTAGGAATGAGCAGTTCTTC. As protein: CASDSSGKIRNEQFF.

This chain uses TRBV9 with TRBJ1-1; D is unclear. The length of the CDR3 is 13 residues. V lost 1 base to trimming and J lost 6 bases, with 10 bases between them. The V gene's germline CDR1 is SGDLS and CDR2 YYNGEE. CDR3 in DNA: TGTGCCAGCAGCGTACCGCGGGCCCCTGAAGCTTTCTTT. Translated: CASSVPRAPEAFF.

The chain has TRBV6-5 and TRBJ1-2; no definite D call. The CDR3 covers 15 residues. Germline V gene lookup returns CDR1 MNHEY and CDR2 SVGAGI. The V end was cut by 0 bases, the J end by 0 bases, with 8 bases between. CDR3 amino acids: CASSYSEGSNYGYTF. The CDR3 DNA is TGTGCCAGCAGTTACTCGGAAGGTTCTAACTATGGCTACACCTTC.

In DNA, the CDR3 is TGTGCCAGCAGCCAAGACCCGGGACTAGCTATTTACGAGCAGTACTTC. It codes for CASSQDPGLAIYEQYF. The V gene is TRBV4-2, the J gene TRBJ2-7; 9 nucleotides match TRBD2. The V gene's germline CDR1 is LGHNA and CDR2 YNFKEQ. The CDR3 loop spans 16 amino acids. The V and J ends lost 0 bases and 4 bases, in that order; junction bases with no gene match: 7.